This is a list of T cell receptor beta chains from one sample in a study of blood T cell repertoires in COVID-19. Libraries were prepared by immunoSEQ multiplex PCR; TCRdb keeps only in-frame clonotypes and omits some of them. The table includes 190,000 or so clones, around 84% detected once. Sequencing was carried out using peripheral blood. The receptors stem from a man aged 35 to 55 with active or convalescent COVID-19. Both conserved end residues are part of each CDR3. D genes are given only for firm matches. Clone sizes are given selectively: once, few, many, or a class where the clone is expanded.

d_call j_call clone_size v_call cdr3_nt cdr3_aa
- TRBJ1-4 - TRBV28 TGTGCCAGCAGTTCTCTAGGAACTAATGAAAAACTGTTTTTT CASSSLGTNEKLFF
- TRBJ1-1 - TRBV19 TGTGCCAGTAGTACGGGTCAGGGCTGGACTGAAGCTTTCTTT CASSTGQGWTEAFF
TRBD2 TRBJ2-5 - TRBV2 TGTGCCAGCAGCCAAGCCTCTAGCGGAGAAGAGACCCAGTACTTC CASSQASSGEETQYF
- TRBJ1-1 - TRBV5-6 TGTGCCAGCAGCTTGTTGGGGGCTATGAACACTGAAGCTTTCTTT CASSLLGAMNTEAFF
- TRBJ1-5 many TRBV10-2 TGCGCCAGCAGCCCTCACCGGGACACCTTTACCGGCAATCAGCCCCAGCATTTT CASSPHRDTFTGNQPQHF
- TRBJ2-3 few TRBV4-3 TGCGCCAGCAGCCAAGACGGGGATGTGACAGATACGCAGTATTTT CASSQDGDVTDTQYF
- TRBJ1-1 - TRBV18 TGTGCCAGCTCACCGCCCAGGGGTTACACTGAAGCTTTCTTT CASSPPRGYTEAFF
- TRBJ1-2 once TRBV5-5 TGTGCCAGCAGCCCCGGGACAACCGGTGGCTACACCTTC CASSPGTTGGYTF
- TRBJ1-4 - TRBV6-5 TGTGCCAGCAGGAATTCACCCCGGGGATCTGAAAAACTGTTTTTT CASRNSPRGSEKLFF
TRBD1 TRBJ1-1 - TRBV7-3 TGTGCCAGCAGCTTTGATGCAGGGGGGAACACTGAAGCTTTCTTT CASSFDAGGNTEAFF
- TRBJ1-2 - TRBV6-5 TGTGCCAGCAGCCGCAGGGAATTTAACTATGGCTACACCTTC CASSRREFNYGYTF
TRBD2 TRBJ2-3 - TRBV7-7 TGTGCTAGCAGCAGCGGGGGGGCGGATACGCAGTATTTT CASSSGGADTQYF
TRBD1 TRBJ1-2 few TRBV30 TGTGCCTGGAGTGCCGACAGGGGGTTCTATGGCTACACCTTC CAWSADRGFYGYTF
- TRBJ2-7 - TRBV21-1 TGTGCCAGCAGCAGATTGGACAGGGGACCTACGAGCAAGTACTTC CASSRLDRGPTSKYF
- TRBJ1-4 - TRBV7-2 TGTGCCAGCAGCTTGTGGCAGGGGCCCTCAAATGAAAAACTGTTTTTT CASSLWQGPSNEKLFF
- TRBJ1-5 once TRBV27 TGTGCCAGCAGTTTAGCGGGGAATCAGCCCCAGCATTTT CASSLAGNQPQHF
TRBD2 TRBJ2-3 - TRBV12-5 TGTGCTAGTGGATTAGCGGGGGGGAAAGATACGCAGTATTTT CASGLAGGKDTQYF
- TRBJ1-1 - TRBV2 TGTGCCAGCAATCGTATGAGAGCCGAAGCTTTCTTT CASNRMRAEAFF
- TRBJ1-1 - TRBV10-3 TGTGCCATCAGGCAGGAAACTGAAGCTTTCTTT CAIRQETEAFF
TRBD1 TRBJ1-6 - TRBV3-1/TRBV3-2 TGTGCCAGCAGCCCCCAGGGGGGCAATTCACCCCTCCACTTT CASSPQGGNSPLHF
TRBD2 TRBJ2-7 - TRBV20-1 TGCAGTGCTAGTAAAAGGAGGGGACTAGCGGTTTCCTACGAGCAGTACTTC CSASKRRGLAVSYEQYF
- TRBJ1-2 - TRBV7-9 TGTGCCAGCAGCTTAGTAGTCCCCGACAATGGCTACACCTTC CASSLVVPDNGYTF
TRBD1 TRBJ1-1 - TRBV7-2 TGTGCCAGCAGCTTAGTCGGGACAGGTGAGGCTGAAGCTTTCTTT CASSLVGTGEAEAFF
TRBD1 TRBJ1-4 - TRBV2 TGTGCCAGCAGCGAAGGACAGGGTGCGGGAAAACTGTTTTTT CASSEGQGAGKLFF
- TRBJ2-1 - TRBV27 TGTGCCAGCAGTTTGGGCCAGGGAGGTGAGCAGTTCTTC CASSLGQGGEQFF
- TRBJ1-2 - TRBV24-1 TGTGCCACCAGTGATCACAACAAAGGCTACACCTTC CATSDHNKGYTF
- TRBJ1-2 once TRBV10-3 TGTGCCATCAGTTTACAGGAGGGTGGCTACACCTTC CAISLQEGGYTF
- TRBJ1-5 - TRBV6-2/TRBV6-3 TGTGCCAGCAGTTACACCGACGGCCCGGGGCCCCAGCATTTT CASSYTDGPGPQHF
TRBD1 TRBJ1-1 - TRBV25-1 TGTGCCAGCATTCAGACAGGGATAGTTGAGACTGAAGCTTTCTTT CASIQTGIVETEAFF
- TRBJ1-3 - TRBV28 TGTGCCAGCAGCCCTCGACCCCGGAGGGGAAACACCATATATTTT CASSPRPRRGNTIYF
TRBD1 TRBJ1-2 - TRBV13 TGTGCCAGCAGCTTCTACGACAGGGTACAGGGCTACACCTTC CASSFYDRVQGYTF
- TRBJ2-7 - TRBV3-1/TRBV3-2 TGTGCCAGCAGCCAAGACGGGGGAATGTACGAGCAGTACTTC CASSQDGGMYEQYF
- TRBJ2-2 - TRBV11-1 TGTGCCAGCAGCTTAGCGGACAGACTAACCGGGGAGCTGTTTTTT CASSLADRLTGELFF
- TRBJ2-3 - TRBV6-5 TGTGCCACCTCGATGCAGGGTGCGGCAGATACGCAGTATTTT CATSMQGAADTQYF
- TRBJ2-7 - TRBV5-3 TGTGCCAGAAGCTCTCACAGGGGAGGTGGGGAGCAGTACTTC CARSSHRGGGEQYF